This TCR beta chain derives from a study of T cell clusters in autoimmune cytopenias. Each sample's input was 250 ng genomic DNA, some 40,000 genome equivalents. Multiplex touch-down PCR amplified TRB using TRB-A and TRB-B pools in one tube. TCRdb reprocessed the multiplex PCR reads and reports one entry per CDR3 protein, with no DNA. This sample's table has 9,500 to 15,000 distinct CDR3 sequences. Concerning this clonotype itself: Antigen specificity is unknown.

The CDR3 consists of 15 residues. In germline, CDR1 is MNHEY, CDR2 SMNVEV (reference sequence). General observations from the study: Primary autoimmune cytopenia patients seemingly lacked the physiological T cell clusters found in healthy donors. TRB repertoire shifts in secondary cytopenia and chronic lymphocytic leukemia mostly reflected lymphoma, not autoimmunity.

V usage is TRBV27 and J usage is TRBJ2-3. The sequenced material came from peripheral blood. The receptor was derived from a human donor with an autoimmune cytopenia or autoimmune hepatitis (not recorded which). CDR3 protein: CASRKRTESTDTQYF.